Sequencing of this T cell receptor (beta chain) was carried out in a study of T cell responses to AZD1222 COVID-19 vaccine. Remarks on this clone: Antigen unknown.

Points from the study as a whole: Repertoires were obtained solely post-peak T cell response.

V lost 0 bases, J lost 7 bases, and 12 bases lay in between. Germline assignment: CDR1 SEHNR and CDR2 FQNEAQ (reference sequence). The CDR3 consists of 14 residues. TCRdb's copy holds only in-frame clones and misses some; the assay was immunoSEQ multiplex PCR. The sample lists 45,000 or so clones; around 91% were seen once. Pooled in the analysis were second doses at about 4 or about 12 weeks. The source was peripheral blood, collected 28 days after the second AZD1222 dose. The V gene is TRBV7-9, the J gene TRBJ1-2, with a possible D match to TRBD1 (6 bases). The sequence was obtained from an adult who received the AZD1222 COVID-19 vaccine. DNA of the CDR3: TGTGCCAGCAGCTTAGCCGCGGGGGCTCGTGGCTACACCTTC. This gives the protein CASSLAAGARGYTF. The whole variable domain, remainder taken from reference TRBV7-9 and TRBJ1-2, is DTGVSQNPRHKITKRGQNVTFRCDPISEHNRLYWYRQTLGQGPEFLTYFQNEAQLEKSRLLSDRFSAERPKGSFSTLEIQRTEQGDSAMYLCASSLAAGARGYTFGSGTRLTVV.